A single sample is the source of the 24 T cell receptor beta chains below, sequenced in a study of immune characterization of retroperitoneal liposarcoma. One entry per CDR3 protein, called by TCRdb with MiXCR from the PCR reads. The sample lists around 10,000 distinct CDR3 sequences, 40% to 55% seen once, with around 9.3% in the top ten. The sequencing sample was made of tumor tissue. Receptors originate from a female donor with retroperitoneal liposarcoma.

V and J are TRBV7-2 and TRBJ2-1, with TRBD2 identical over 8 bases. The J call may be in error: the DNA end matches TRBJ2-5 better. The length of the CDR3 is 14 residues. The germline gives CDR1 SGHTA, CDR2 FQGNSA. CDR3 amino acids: CANKPGAGEETQYF. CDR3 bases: TGTGCCAACAAGCCCGGAGCGGGAGAAGAGACCCAGTACTTC.

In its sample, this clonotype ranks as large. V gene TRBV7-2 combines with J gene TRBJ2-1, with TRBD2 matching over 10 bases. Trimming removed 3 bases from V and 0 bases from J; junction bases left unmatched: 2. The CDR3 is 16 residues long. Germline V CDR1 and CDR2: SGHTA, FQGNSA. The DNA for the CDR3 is TGTGCCAGCAGCTTTCCTAGCGGGAGCTCCTACAATGAGCAGTTCTTC. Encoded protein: CASSFPSGSSYNEQFF.

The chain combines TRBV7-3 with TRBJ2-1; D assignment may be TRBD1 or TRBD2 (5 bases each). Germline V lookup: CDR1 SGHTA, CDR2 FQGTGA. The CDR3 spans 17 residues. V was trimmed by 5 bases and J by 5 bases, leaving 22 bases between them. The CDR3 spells CASSLHPPRGPNNEQFF. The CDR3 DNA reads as TGTGCCAGCAGCCTTCATCCTCCGAGGGGCCCCAACAATGAGCAGTTCTTC.

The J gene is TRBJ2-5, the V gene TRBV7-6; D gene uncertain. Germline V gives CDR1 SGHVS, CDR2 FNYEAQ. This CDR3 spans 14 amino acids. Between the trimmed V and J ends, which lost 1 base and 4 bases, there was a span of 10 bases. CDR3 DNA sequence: TGTGCCAGCAGCTTAGGGCGTCAGTCAGAGACCCAGTACTTC. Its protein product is CASSLGRQSETQYF.

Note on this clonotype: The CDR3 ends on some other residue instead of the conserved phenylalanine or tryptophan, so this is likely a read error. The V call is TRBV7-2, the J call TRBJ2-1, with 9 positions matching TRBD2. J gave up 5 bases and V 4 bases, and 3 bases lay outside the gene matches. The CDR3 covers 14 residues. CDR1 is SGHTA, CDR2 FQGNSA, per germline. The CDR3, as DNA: TGTGCCAGCAGCTCGCGGGGGGGCGACAATGAGCAGTTCTGC. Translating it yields CASSSRGGDNEQFC.

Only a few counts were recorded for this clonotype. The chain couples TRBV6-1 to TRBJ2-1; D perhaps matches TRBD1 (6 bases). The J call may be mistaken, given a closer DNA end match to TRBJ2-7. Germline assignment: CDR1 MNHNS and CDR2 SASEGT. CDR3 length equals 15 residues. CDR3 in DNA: TGTGCCAGCAGGGTGGACAGATCTGTTTCAAATGAGCAGTACTTC. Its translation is CASRVDRSVSNEQYF.

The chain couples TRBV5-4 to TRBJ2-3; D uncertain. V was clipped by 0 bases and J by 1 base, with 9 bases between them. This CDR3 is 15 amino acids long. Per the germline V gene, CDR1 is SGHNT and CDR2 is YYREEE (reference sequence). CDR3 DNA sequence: TGTGCCAGCAGCTTGGTTACATTTGGCACAGATACGCAGTATTTT. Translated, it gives CASSLVTFGTDTQYF.

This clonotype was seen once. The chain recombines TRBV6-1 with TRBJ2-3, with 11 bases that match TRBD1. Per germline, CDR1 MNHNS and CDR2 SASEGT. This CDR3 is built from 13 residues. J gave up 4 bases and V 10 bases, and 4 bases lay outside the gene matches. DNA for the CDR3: TGTGCCACCGGGACAGGGGGGTCAGATACGCAGTATTTT. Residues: CATGTGGSDTQYF.

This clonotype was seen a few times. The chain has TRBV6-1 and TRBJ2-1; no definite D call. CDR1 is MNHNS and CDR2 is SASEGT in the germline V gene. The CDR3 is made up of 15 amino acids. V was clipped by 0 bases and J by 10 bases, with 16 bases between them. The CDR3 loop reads CASSEALTVAYEQFF. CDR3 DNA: TGTGCCAGCAGTGAAGCGCTAACAGTCGCCTACGAGCAGTTCTTC.

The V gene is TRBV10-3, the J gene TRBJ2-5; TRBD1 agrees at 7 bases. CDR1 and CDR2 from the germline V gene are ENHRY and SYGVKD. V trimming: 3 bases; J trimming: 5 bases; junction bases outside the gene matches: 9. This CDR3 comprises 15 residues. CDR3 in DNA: TGTGCCATCAGTGACGAGTCAGACAGGGAGGAGACCCAGTACTTC. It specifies CAISDESDREETQYF.

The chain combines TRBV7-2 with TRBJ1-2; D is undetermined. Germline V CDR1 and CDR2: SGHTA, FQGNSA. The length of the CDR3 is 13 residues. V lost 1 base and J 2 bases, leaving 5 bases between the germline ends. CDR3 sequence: CASSLDKNYGYTF. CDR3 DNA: TGTGCCAGCAGCTTAGACAAGAACTATGGCTACACCTTC.

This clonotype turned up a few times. CDR3 bases: TGTGCCAGCAGCTTAGTTCAATACGAGCAGTTCTTC. Amino acids: CASSLVQYEQFF. The chain carries TRBV11-3 and TRBJ2-1; no clear D. The CDR3 is made up of 12 amino acids. CDR1 is SGHNT, CDR2 YENEEA, per germline. Trimming shortened V by 1 base and J by 10 bases, and 8 bases separated the two germline ends. The whole variable domain, remainder taken from reference TRBV11-3 and TRBJ2-1, is EAGVVQSPRYKIIEKKQPVAFWCNPISGHNTLYWYLQNLGQGPELLIRYENEEAVDDSQLPKDRFSAERLKGVDSTLKIQPAELGDSAVYLCASSLVQYEQFFGPGTRLTVL.

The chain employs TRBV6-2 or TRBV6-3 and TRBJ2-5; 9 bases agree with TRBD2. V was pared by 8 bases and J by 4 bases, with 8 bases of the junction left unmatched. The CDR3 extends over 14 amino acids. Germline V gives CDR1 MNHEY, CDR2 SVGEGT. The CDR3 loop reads CASLRGGAGETQYF. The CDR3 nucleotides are TGTGCCAGCTTACGCGGGGGGGCTGGAGAGACCCAGTACTTC.

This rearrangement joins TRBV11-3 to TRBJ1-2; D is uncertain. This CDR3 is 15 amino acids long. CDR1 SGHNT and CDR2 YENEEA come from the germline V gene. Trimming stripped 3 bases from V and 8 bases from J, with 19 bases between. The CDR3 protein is CASSFSVAAFEGYTF. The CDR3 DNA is TGTGCCAGCAGCTTTAGCGTGGCGGCCTTCGAGGGCTACACCTTC.

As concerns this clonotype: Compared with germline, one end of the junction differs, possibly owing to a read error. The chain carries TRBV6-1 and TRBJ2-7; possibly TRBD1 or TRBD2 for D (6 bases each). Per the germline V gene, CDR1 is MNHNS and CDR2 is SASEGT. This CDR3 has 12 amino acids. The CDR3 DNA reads TGTGCCAGCGGCCCGGCTGGGGGGCCACCGTTCTTC. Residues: CASGPAGGPPFF.

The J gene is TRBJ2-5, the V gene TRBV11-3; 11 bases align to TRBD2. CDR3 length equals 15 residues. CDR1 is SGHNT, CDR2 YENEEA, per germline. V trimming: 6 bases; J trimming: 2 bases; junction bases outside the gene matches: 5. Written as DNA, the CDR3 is TGTGCCAGCAGTTTCCTAGCGGGAGGACAAGAGACCCAGTACTTC. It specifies CASSFLAGGQETQYF.

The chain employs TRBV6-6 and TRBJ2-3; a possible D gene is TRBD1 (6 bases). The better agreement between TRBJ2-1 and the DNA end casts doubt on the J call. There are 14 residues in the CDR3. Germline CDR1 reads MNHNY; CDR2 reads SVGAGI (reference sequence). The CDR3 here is CASRGWGRYNEQFF. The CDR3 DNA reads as TGTGCCAGCAGAGGGTGGGGGCGCTACAATGAGCAGTTCTTC.

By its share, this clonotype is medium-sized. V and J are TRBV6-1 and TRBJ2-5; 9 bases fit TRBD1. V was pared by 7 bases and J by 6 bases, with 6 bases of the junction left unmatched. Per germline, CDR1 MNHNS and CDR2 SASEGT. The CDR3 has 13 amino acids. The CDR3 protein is CASNGQGLKTQYF. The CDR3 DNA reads TGTGCCAGCAACGGACAGGGGCTGAAGACCCAGTACTTC.

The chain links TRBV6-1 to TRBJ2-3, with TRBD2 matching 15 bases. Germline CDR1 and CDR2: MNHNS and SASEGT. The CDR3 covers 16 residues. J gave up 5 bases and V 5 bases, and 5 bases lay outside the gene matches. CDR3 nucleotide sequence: TGTGCCAGCAGTCGCGGGACTAGCGGGGGGTTAGATACGCAGTATTTT. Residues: CASSRGTSGGLDTQYF.

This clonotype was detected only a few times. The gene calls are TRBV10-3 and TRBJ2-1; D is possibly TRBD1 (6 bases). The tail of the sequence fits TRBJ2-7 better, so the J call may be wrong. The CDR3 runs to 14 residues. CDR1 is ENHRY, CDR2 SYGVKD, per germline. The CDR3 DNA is TGTGCCAGCAGAGCACAGGGCGCCCTATACGAGCAGTACTTC. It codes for CASRAQGALYEQYF.

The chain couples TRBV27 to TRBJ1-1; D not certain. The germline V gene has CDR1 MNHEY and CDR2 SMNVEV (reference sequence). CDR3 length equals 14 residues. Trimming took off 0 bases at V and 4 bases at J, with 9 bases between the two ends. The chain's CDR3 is CASSLSSGSTEAFF. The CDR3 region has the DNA TGTGCCAGCAGTTTATCGTCAGGAAGCACTGAAGCTTTCTTT.

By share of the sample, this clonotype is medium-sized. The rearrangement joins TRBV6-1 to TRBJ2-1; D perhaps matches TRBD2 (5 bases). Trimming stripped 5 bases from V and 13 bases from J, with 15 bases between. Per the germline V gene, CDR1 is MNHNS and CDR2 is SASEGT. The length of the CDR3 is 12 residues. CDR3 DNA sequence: TGTGCCAGCAGTACCACTGGGGAGACCCAGTTCTTC. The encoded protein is CASSTTGETQFF.

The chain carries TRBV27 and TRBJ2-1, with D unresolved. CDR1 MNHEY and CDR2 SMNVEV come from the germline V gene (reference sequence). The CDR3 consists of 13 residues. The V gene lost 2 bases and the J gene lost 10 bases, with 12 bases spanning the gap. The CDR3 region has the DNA TGTGCCAGCAGTTTAAGGGCATCCTACGAGCAGTTCTTC. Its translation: CASSLRASYEQFF.

The CDR3 sequence is CASSLDQGGETQYF. In nucleotides, the CDR3 is TGTGCCAGCAGCTTAGATCAGGGTGGGGAGACCCAGTACTTC. The V gene is TRBV7-2, the J gene TRBJ2-5, with a possible D match to TRBD1 (5 bases). The CDR3 is 14 amino acids. CDR1 and CDR2 (germline): SGHTA, FQGNSA. Trimming took 1 base from V and 5 from J, leaving 11 bases between them.